The rows below give T cell receptor beta chains drawn from one sample of a study of blood T cell repertoires in COVID-19. The protocol was immunoSEQ multiplex PCR, while the TCRdb copy is restricted to in-frame clones and leaves out a portion. The repertoire holds fewer than 85,000 clones, with about 70% as singletons. The material sequenced was peripheral blood. Every receptor here comes from a woman older than 75 with active or convalescent COVID-19. Both conserved end residues are part of each CDR3. A D gene is named only where the DNA matches it firmly. The size of a clone is reported for some rows only, either as once, few or many, or as a class for expanded clones.

>TRBJ2-1|TRBD2|TRBV4-2|.
TGTGCCAGCAGCAGGGTAGCGGGGGATGAGCAGTTCTTC
CASSRVAGDEQFF
>TRBJ2-5|TRBD2|TRBV5-1|.
TGCGCCAGCAGCTTGGGACTAGCGGGGGGCCAAGAGACCCAGTACTTC
CASSLGLAGGQETQYF
>TRBJ2-5|.|TRBV4-1|.
TGCGCCAGCAGCCACCAGACAGAAAGGGAGACCCAGTACTTC
CASSHQTERETQYF
>TRBJ1-5|.|TRBV27|.
TGTGCCAGCAGTTTTCAGGCCCCAGACGGCAATCAGCCCCAGCATTTT
CASSFQAPDGNQPQHF
>TRBJ1-2|.|TRBV29-1|few
TGCAGCGTTGAATACTTGCCTCCCGGGGGCTATGGCTACACCTTC
CSVEYLPPGGYGYTF
>TRBJ1-3|TRBD1|TRBV19|.
TGTGCCAGTAGTTGGGACAGGGAGGGTGCGAACACCATATATTTT
CASSWDREGANTIYF
>TRBJ2-1|.|TRBV11-2|.
TGTGCCAGCAGCGGGCGACGGGACTACAATGAGCAGTTCTTC
CASSGRRDYNEQFF
>TRBJ2-3|TRBD2|TRBV28|few
TGTGCCAGCACCCTTAGCGGGGAGAGCACAGATACGCAGTATTTT
CASTLSGESTDTQYF
>TRBJ2-3|TRBD2|TRBV7-2|.
TGTGCCAGCAGCTTCCCGGGACTAGCGGGGGTAGATACGCAGTATTTT
CASSFPGLAGVDTQYF
>TRBJ2-4|.|TRBV21-1|once
TGTGCCAGCAGCAAAGCGCTTGGAACAGACGGAATAAAAAACATTCAGTACTTC
CASSKALGTDGIKNIQYF
>TRBJ1-1|.|TRBV11-3|.
TGTGCCAGCAGCAAGGACAATACGAACACTGAAGCTTTCTTT
CASSKDNTNTEAFF
>TRBJ1-6|TRBD1|TRBV7-2|few
TGTGCCAGCAGCGTGACAGGGGGCGCCTCTTCACCCCTCCACTTT
CASSVTGGASSPLHF
>TRBJ2-5|TRBD1|TRBV5-5|.
TGTGCCAGCAGCTATACAGGGGGTCAAGAAGAGACCCAGTACTTC
CASSYTGGQEETQYF
>TRBJ1-3|TRBD1|TRBV9|.
TGTGCCAGCAGCGGACAGGGGCGGGGAAACACCATATATTTT
CASSGQGRGNTIYF
>TRBJ2-7|.|TRBV9|.
TGTGCCAGCAGCGTATATTGGGGCGACGAGCAGTACTTC
CASSVYWGDEQYF
>TRBJ1-2|.|TRBV5-6|.
TGTGCCAGCAGCTGGGGGGACGGTGGCTACACCTTC
CASSWGDGGYTF
>TRBJ2-3|.|TRBV14|.
TGTGCCAGCAGCCAAATGGCGGGGCGGCTCACAGATACGCAGTATTTT
CASSQMAGRLTDTQYF
>TRBJ1-1|TRBD1|TRBV11-2|once
TGTGCCAGCAGCTTAGGGCGGGGAAGGACAGGGCAATTTCGAGCTTTCTTT
CASSLGRGRTGQFRAFF
>TRBJ2-7|TRBD2|TRBV27|.
TGTGCCAGCAGTTTGACGGGGGGTGGGTACGAGCAGTACTTC
CASSLTGGGYEQYF
>TRBJ1-1|TRBD1|TRBV7-8|.
TGTGCCAGCAGCCCCGGGACAGGCCCTAACACTGAAGCTTTCTTT
CASSPGTGPNTEAFF
>TRBJ2-7|TRBD2|TRBV7-2|.
TGTGCCAGCAGCTTAGTGGAGCGGGGGGCCTACGAGCAGTACTTC
CASSLVERGAYEQYF
>TRBJ2-1|TRBD2|TRBV10-3|.
TGTGCCATCAGTGACCCCCGGGAGCGGGGTTCCTACAATGAGCAGTTCTTC
CAISDPRERGSYNEQFF
>TRBJ2-3|TRBD2|TRBV7-2|once
TGTGCCAGCAGCTTAGCCGGGACTAGCGAAAATACGCAGTATTTT
CASSLAGTSENTQYF
>TRBJ2-2|TRBD1|TRBV28|.
TGTGCCAGCAGGAGACAGGGGTACACCGGGGAGCTGTTTTTT
CASRRQGYTGELFF
>TRBJ2-1|TRBD2|TRBV11-3|.
TGTGCCAGCAGCTCCAGGACTAGCGGGGGGGCCTATGAGCAGTTCTTC
CASSSRTSGGAYEQFF
>TRBJ1-1|TRBD1|TRBV25-1|.
TGTGCCAGCAGTGAATATGGCGGGACAGGTGGGGAAGCTTTCTTT
CASSEYGGTGGEAFF
>TRBJ2-7|.|TRBV29-1|.
TGCAGCGGAGGGGGAGGGATGGCCGAGCAGTACTTC
CSGGGGMAEQYF
>TRBJ1-5|.|TRBV3-1/TRBV3-2|.
TGTGCCAGCAGCCAAGGTCGGGGCAATCAGCCCCAGCATTTT
CASSQGRGNQPQHF
>TRBJ2-7|TRBD2|TRBV27|.
TGTGCCATTCCCCCCTTACGCGGGGGGGCGTTCGAGCAGTACTTC
CAIPPLRGGAFEQYF
>TRBJ2-1|.|TRBV2|.
TGTGCCGCACAGCTAGCGTCGAGGGGGGGGAATGAGCAGTTCTTC
CAAQLASRGGNEQFF
>TRBJ1-2|.|TRBV6-5|.
TGTGCCAGCAGTTACTCGGGCCCCCAGGGGAGCTACACCTTC
CASSYSGPQGSYTF
>TRBJ1-1|.|TRBV6-5|once
TGTGCCAGCAGGCCGACTGTGAACACTGAAGCTTTCTTT
CASRPTVNTEAFF
>TRBJ1-2|TRBD1|TRBV5-4|.
TGTGCCAGCAGCTTTCCCGGGACAGTGGGGGACGGCTACACCTTC
CASSFPGTVGDGYTF
>TRBJ1-2|.|TRBV7-2|once
TGTGCCAGCAGCTCGATTACCGGGACACTTGACTACACCTTC
CASSSITGTLDYTF
>TRBJ1-5|.|TRBV4-1|.
TGCGCCAGCAGCCAAGGGGGTGCTGGAGGGGAGCCCCAGCATTTT
CASSQGGAGGEPQHF
>TRBJ2-7|TRBD2|TRBV4-3|.
TGCGCCAGCAGCCAAGATCGGGGTAGCGGGGGGGTAACCTACGAGCAGTACTTC
CASSQDRGSGGVTYEQYF
>TRBJ2-2|.|TRBV4-1|.
TGCGCCAGCAGCCAAGATCGCGGTGCCCAGAACACCGGGGAGCTGTTTTTT
CASSQDRGAQNTGELFF
>TRBJ2-3|.|TRBV11-2|.
TGTGCCAGCAGCTTAGATCGGGGCACAGATACGCAGTATTTT
CASSLDRGTDTQYF
>TRBJ2-5|TRBD1|TRBV11-2|.
TGTGCCAGCAGCTCGTCCTGGCCCGCAGGGGGCTGGGAGACCCAGTACTTC
CASSSSWPAGGWETQYF
>TRBJ2-7|TRBD1|TRBV7-8|.
TGTGCCAGCAGCTCCGACAGGGGTGACGAGCAGTACTTC
CASSSDRGDEQYF
>TRBJ2-3|TRBD2|TRBV7-9|many
TGTGCCAGCAGCTTAAGGCGGGGGGGCCAGGGAGATACGCAGTATTTT
CASSLRRGGQGDTQYF
>TRBJ2-7|.|TRBV19|.
TGTGCCAGTAGTATAGCGCGGGAAGCCTACGAGCAGTACTTC
CASSIAREAYEQYF
>TRBJ2-7|.|TRBV28|once
TGTGCCAGCAGTTTACCCAGGGAACCCTACGAGCAGTACTTC
CASSLPREPYEQYF
>TRBJ2-7|TRBD1|TRBV6-5|.
TGTGCCACAGACAGGGGATTGATCGAGCAGTACTTC
CATDRGLIEQYF
>TRBJ1-5|TRBD1|TRBV12-5|many
TGTGCTAGTGGTCGGACAGGGAATCAGCCCCAGCATTTT
CASGRTGNQPQHF
>TRBJ2-4|TRBD1|TRBV7-9|few
TGTGCCAGCAGCCCCGAATCAGCAGGGGGCATTCAGTACTTC
CASSPESAGGIQYF
>TRBJ1-2|.|TRBV25-1|.
TGTGCCAGCAGTGAATCCAATGGCTACACCTTC
CASSESNGYTF
>TRBJ1-6|.|TRBV5-4|.
TGTGCCAGCAGCTTCCGGACACCGGACAATTCACCCCTCCACTTT
CASSFRTPDNSPLHF
>TRBJ2-2|.|TRBV19|.
TGTGCCAGTAGTATTAACAGGGACGCCGGGGAGCTGTTTTTT
CASSINRDAGELFF
>TRBJ2-3|.|TRBV18|few
TGTGCTTCGCGCCGGGATGCCACCACAGATACGCAGTATTTT
CASRRDATTDTQYF
>TRBJ1-1|.|TRBV19|.
TGTGCCACCCGAAACATAAAACAGGGCTTCACTGAAGCTTTCTTT
CATRNIKQGFTEAFF
>TRBJ1-6|TRBD1|TRBV3-1/TRBV3-2|.
TGTGCCAGCAGCCCCATAACAGGGGGTTCTTCACCCCTCCACTTT
CASSPITGGSSPLHF
>TRBJ1-1|.|TRBV19|few
TGTGCCAGTAAAATAACAGGGCCCCCCGGCACTGAAGCTTTCTTT
CASKITGPPGTEAFF
>TRBJ1-2|TRBD1|TRBV29-1|.
TGCAGCGTTGAAGCTCCAGGGGGCTCTCCCTATGGCTACACCTTC
CSVEAPGGSPYGYTF
>TRBJ2-3|.|TRBV29-1|.
TGCAGCGCCGGGACGGAGGGAGTGCGTTACACAGATACGCAGTATTTT
CSAGTEGVRYTDTQYF
>TRBJ2-3|.|TRBV7-2|few
TGTGCCAGCAGCTCCCAATTCACAGATACGCAGTATTTT
CASSSQFTDTQYF
>TRBJ2-7|.|TRBV6-2/TRBV6-3|.
TGTGCCAGCAGTCGTCTCTCCTACGAGCAGTACTTC
CASSRLSYEQYF
>TRBJ1-6|TRBD1|TRBV7-2|.
TGTGCCAGCAGCCCAACGGACAGGGGAGGGAGGTCACCCCTCCACTTT
CASSPTDRGGRSPLHF